Reported below is one T cell receptor (beta chain). What it binds is unknown. These data belong to a study of OX40 agonist ivuxolimab in advanced cancers. Across the study: There were three patients with partial responses, one having hepatocellular carcinoma and two cutaneous melanoma. General study results and limits: CD4+ and CD8+ blood T cells expanded clonally by week 6 at 0.1 to 3.0 mg/kg.

This table comes from immunoSEQ multiplex PCR, and its TCRdb copy is limited to in-frame clones, with some not included. This table has 100,000 or so clones, 86% appearing once. Exclusion of a patient followed from autoimmune disease history or systemic immunosuppression. The sequence was collected from an adult with an advanced solid tumor such as melanoma, head and neck, liver or kidney cancer. The source material was CD4+ or CD8+ T cells sorted from blood, sampled in a trial of the OX40 agonist ivuxolimab.

CDR3 amino acids: CATSLPPGTGYEQYF. The CDR3 DNA reads TGTGCCACCAGCCTCCCCCCCGGGACAGGATACGAGCAGTACTTC. The gene calls are TRBV15 and TRBJ2-7, with 8 bases identical to TRBD1. The CDR3 sequence is 15 residues long. Trimming took 5 bases from V and 4 from J; bases not matched to a gene: 10. Germline V gene data show CDR1 as LNHNV and CDR2 as YYDKDF (reference sequence). The whole variable domain, filled in from reference TRBV15 and TRBJ2-7, reads DAMVIQNPRYQVTQFGKPVTLSCSQTLNHNVMYWYQQKSSQAPKLLFHYYDKDFNNEADTPDNFQSRRPNTSFCFLDIRSPGLGDTAMYLCATSLPPGTGYEQYFGPGTRLTVT.